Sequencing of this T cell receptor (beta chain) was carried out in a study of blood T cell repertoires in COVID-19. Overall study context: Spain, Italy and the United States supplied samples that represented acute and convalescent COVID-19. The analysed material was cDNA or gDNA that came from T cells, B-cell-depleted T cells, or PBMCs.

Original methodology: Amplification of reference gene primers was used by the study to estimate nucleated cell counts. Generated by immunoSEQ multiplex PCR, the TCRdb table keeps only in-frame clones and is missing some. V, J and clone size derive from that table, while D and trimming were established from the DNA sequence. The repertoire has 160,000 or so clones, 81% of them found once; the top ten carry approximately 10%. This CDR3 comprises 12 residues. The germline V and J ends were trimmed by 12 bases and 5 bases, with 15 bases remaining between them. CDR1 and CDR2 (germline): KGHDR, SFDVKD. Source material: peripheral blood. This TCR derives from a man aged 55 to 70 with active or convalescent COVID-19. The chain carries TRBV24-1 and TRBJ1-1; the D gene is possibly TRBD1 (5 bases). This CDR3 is CAPRGGWTEAFF. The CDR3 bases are TGTGCCCCCCGGGGGGGTTGGACTGAAGCTTTCTTT.